Included here is one T cell receptor (beta chain) sequence, with context. Its antigen is unknown. At one end the junction does not follow the germline gene, possibly because of a read error. These data are taken from a study of regulatory T cells in long-lasting Graves disease. Findings of the study overall: Small numbers of samples may have cut accuracy.

Time point in this sample: newly diagnosed GD, antithyroid drugs for less than 3 months. PBMC-extracted RNA yielded the TCR library. Researchers made TCR beta libraries by using iRepertoire HTBI primers and running Arm-PCR on CDR3 regions. TCRdb passed the multiplex PCR reads through MiXCR, listing each CDR3 protein once. The sample carries about 450,000 distinct CDR3 sequences, approximately 16% recorded once. Germline V gene sequence: CDR1 SGHDT, CDR2 YYEEEE. There are 15 residues in the CDR3. These same data were also listed under a study on T cells in Graves' hyperthyroidism and ophthalmopathy. Turning to that study: Uncontrolled infection, other autoimmune disease, pregnancy or lactation led to exclusion.

This chain joins TRBV5-6 and TRBJ2-7; 8 nucleotides agree with TRBD2. The source of this sequence is a woman in her twenties or thirties with Graves disease. Sequenced here: peripheral blood mononuclear cells (PBMCs), sampled at new diagnosis, from a patient treated with antithyroid drugs. The CDR3 here is CASSLIAGTGYEQCF. The CDR3 nucleotides read TGTGCCAGCAGCTTAATAGCGGGAACCGGGTACGAGCAGTGCTTC.